This TCR beta chain was sequenced in a study of regulatory T cells in long-lasting Graves disease. This clonotype has a count of ten or more. Its target is unknown. Combining iRepertoire HTBI primers with Arm-PCR of CDR3 regions, the authors built TCR beta libraries. TCRdb re-derived calls from the multiplex PCR reads in MiXCR, one entry per CDR3 protein. This sample has about 350,000 distinct CDR3 sequences, with approximately 15% found just once. Time point meaning: newly diagnosed GD, antithyroid drugs for less than 3 months. Extracted PBMC RNA gave rise to the TCR library. Regarding the study as a whole: The study found persistent patients shared more public clonotypes (around 2,500) than new patients (just over 950).

The ends were cut back, 0 bases at V and 6 bases at J, with 10 bases in the middle. Per germline, CDR1 SGHAT and CDR2 FQDESV (reference sequence). The CDR3 extends over 14 amino acids. These same data were also listed under a study on T cells in Graves' hyperthyroidism and ophthalmopathy. Per that study: Patients aged 18 to 65 with hyperthyroidism were newly diagnosed, with duration under 2 months. Each diagnosis drew on symptoms, thyroxine, TRAb, thyroid ultrasound and orbital computed tomography findings.

V gene TRBV11-1 combines with J gene TRBJ2-3; D might be TRBD1 (5 bases). This material consisted of peripheral blood mononuclear cells (PBMCs), taken at new diagnosis, from a patient treated with antithyroid drugs. This clonotype was sampled from a man aged 35-49 years with Graves disease. The CDR3 here is CASSLAGALDTQYF. The DNA for the CDR3 is TGTGCCAGCAGCTTAGCAGGGGCCTTGGATACGCAGTATTTT.